A single sample is the source of the 26 T cell receptor beta chains below, sequenced in a study of cytomegalovirus exposure and HLA in healthy donors. Both 60 Vbeta primers and 13 Jbeta primers went into the PCR. Sequenced by immunoSEQ multiplex PCR; TCRdb stores in-frame clones only, minus some. Of some 180,000 clones in the sample, roughly 80% were seen once. The sample was PBMCs. These receptors originate from a woman in her late teens or twenties in good health and CMV-seronegative.

The sample holds a few counts of this clone. This chain uses TRBV10-1 with TRBJ2-7, with 9 bases lining up with TRBD1. This CDR3 region has 14 residues. Looked up from germline, CDR1 is WNHNN and CDR2 is SYGVQD (reference sequence). V shed 3 bases, J shed 2 bases, and the junction held 2 bases outside the gene matches. CDR3 protein: CASSEGTGTYEQYF. CDR3 DNA sequence: TGCGCCAGCAGTGAAGGGACAGGGACCTACGAGCAGTACTTC.

The rearrangement joins TRBV4-3 to TRBJ2-3; 7 nucleotides line up with TRBD1. V lost 0 bases, J lost 1 base, and 19 bases stayed unmatched. Germline CDR1 reads LGHNA; CDR2 reads YSLEER. This CDR3 contains 21 residues. The CDR3: CASSQDLIFPGWQGGTDTQYF. For the CDR3, the DNA is TGCGCCAGCAGCCAAGATCTAATTTTTCCCGGGTGGCAGGGGGGCACAGATACGCAGTATTTT.

The CDR3 reads CASSLTPGLVNTDTQYF. The DNA for the CDR3 is TGTGCCAGCAGCTTAACCCCGGGACTAGTAAATACAGATACGCAGTATTTT. This chain joins TRBV7-9 and TRBJ2-3; 8 positions match TRBD2. V shed 2 bases, J shed 3 bases, and the junction held 10 bases outside the gene matches. This CDR3 is 17 amino acids long. CDR1 SEHNR and CDR2 FQNEAQ come from the germline V gene (reference sequence).

In the case of this clone: The germline gene is not matched at one end of the junction; a read error may be the cause. The chain recombines TRBV7-9 with TRBJ1-2, with D perhaps matching TRBD1 (5 bases). Germline V gives CDR1 SEHNR, CDR2 FQNEAQ (reference sequence). The CDR3 loop spans 16 amino acids. In nucleotides, the CDR3 is TGTTCCAGCAGCTTAGATTCAGGAGGCGGGGGGAGCGGCTACACCTTC. Protein sequence: CSSSLDSGGGGSGYTF.

This clone was detected only once. This chain links TRBV4-1 with TRBJ1-4; 8 nucleotides match TRBD1. CDR1 is MGHRA and CDR2 is YSYEKL in the germline V gene. This CDR3 has 14 residues. Germline trimming cut 2 bases from V and 11 bases from J; bases unmatched to any gene: 7. CDR3 in amino acids: CASSQPGQGGKLFF. The CDR3 bases are TGCGCCAGCAGCCAACCCGGACAGGGCGGCAAACTGTTTTTT.

The chain recombines TRBV7-9 with TRBJ1-2; maybe TRBD1 (6 bases). The germline CDR1 and CDR2 sequences are SEHNR and FQNEAQ (reference sequence). The CDR3 is made up of 13 amino acids. V lost 1 base to trimming and J lost 4 bases, with 7 bases between them. DNA for the CDR3: TGTGCCAGCAGCTTAGGAGGGGGCTATGGCTACACCTTC. This codes for CASSLGGGYGYTF.

V usage is TRBV7-2 and J usage is TRBJ2-3, with TRBD1 matching over 7 bases. Looked up from germline, CDR1 is SGHTA and CDR2 is FQGNSA. CDR3 length equals 16 residues. V shed 0 bases, J shed 0 bases, and the junction held 3 bases outside the gene matches. The CDR3 protein is CASSLAGTASTDTQYF. CDR3 nucleotides: TGTGCCAGCAGCTTAGCGGGGACAGCAAGCACAGATACGCAGTATTTT.

This chain uses TRBV18 with TRBJ2-2, with D perhaps matching TRBD2 (5 bases). The CDR3 length is 12 residues. Germline CDR1 is KGHSH and CDR2 is LQKENI. Trimming removed 6 bases at V and 5 bases at J, with 7 bases between. CDR3 nucleotides: TGTGCCAGCTCCAGCGGAACCGGGGAGCTGTTTTTT. Protein product: CASSSGTGELFF.

This rearrangement joins TRBV2 to TRBJ2-3; no clear D gene. With 2 bases removed from V and 8 bases from J, the gap between germline ends came to 8 bases. CDR1 and CDR2 (germline): SNHLY, FYNNEI. This CDR3 region has 12 residues. This CDR3 is CASSEIAPTQYF. The CDR3 region has the DNA TGTGCCAGCAGTGAAATAGCCCCTACGCAGTATTTT.

This clone appeared once. The chain recombines TRBV2 with TRBJ2-5; D is possibly TRBD1 (5 bases). V was pared by 0 bases and J by 3 bases, with 8 bases between. CDR1 and CDR2 (germline): SNHLY, FYNNEI. The CDR3 has 14 residues. Here the CDR3 reads CASSEAGREETQYF. The CDR3 region has the DNA TGTGCCAGCAGTGAAGCTGGCAGGGAAGAGACCCAGTACTTC.

This chain uses TRBV19 with TRBJ2-1; unclear D gene. The CDR3 is 14 residues long. The germline V gene encodes CDR1 LNHDA and CDR2 SQIVND (reference sequence). V was trimmed by 4 bases and J by 1 base, leaving 8 bases between them. The CDR3 DNA is TGTGCCAGTAGTAACCCAGGTTCCTACAATGAGCAGTTCTTC. Translation: CASSNPGSYNEQFF. Full variable domain (rest looked up from reference TRBV19 and TRBJ2-1): DGGITQSPKYLFRKEGQNVTLSCEQNLNHDAMYWYRQDPGQGLRLIYYSQIVNDFQKGDIAEGYSVSREKKESFPLTVTSAQKNPTAFYLCASSNPGSYNEQFFGPGTRLTVL.

This chain uses TRBV10-3 with TRBJ2-7; 8 bases are shared with TRBD2. V shed 3 bases and J 0 bases; nucleotides not matched to a gene: 4. The CDR3 totals 15 residues. Germline V CDR1 and CDR2: ENHRY, SYGVKD. CDR3 in amino acids: CAISERGGSSYEQYV. DNA of the CDR3: TGTGCCATCAGTGAACGGGGGGGAAGCTCCTACGAGCAGTACGTC.

The table lists this clone with a count of one. The V and J genes are TRBV27 and TRBJ2-7; 15 bases match TRBD2. The germline V gene has CDR1 MNHEY and CDR2 SMNVEV (reference sequence). V trimming: 2 bases; J trimming: 3 bases; junction bases outside the gene matches: 17. This CDR3 is built from 21 residues. CDR3 region: CASSLVRGLAGGRGGNYEQYV. CDR3 nucleotide sequence: TGTGCCAGCAGTTTAGTCCGGGGACTAGCGGGAGGCCGAGGGGGGAACTACGAGCAGTACGTC.

The chain recombines TRBV14 with TRBJ1-2; D is uncertain. Germline CDR1 is SGHDN and CDR2 is FVKESK. The CDR3 runs 14 residues. V lost 0 bases to trimming and J lost 8 bases, with 13 bases between them. The CDR3: CASSQDIEILGYTF. The CDR3, as DNA: TGTGCCAGCAGCCAAGATATCGAGATACTCGGCTACACCTTC.

In its sample, this clone was seen once. CDR3 residues: CASSVGGGTDGYTF. The CDR3 DNA follows: TGTGCCAGCAGCGTGGGAGGGGGTACGGATGGCTACACCTTC. This rearrangement joins TRBV9 to TRBJ1-2; D perhaps matches TRBD1 (6 bases). The CDR3 length is 14 residues. Germline CDR1 reads SGDLS; CDR2 reads YYNGEE. Between the trimmed V and J ends, which lost 2 bases and 6 bases, there was a span of 14 bases.

The genes are TRBV4-3 and TRBJ1-3; D ambiguous. The CDR3 extends over 14 amino acids. Trimming pared 1 base from V and 1 base from J, leaving 5 bases between. Per germline, CDR1 LGHNA and CDR2 YSLEER. DNA of the CDR3: TGCGCCAGCAGCCAAGTTCGGTCTGGAAACACCATATATTTT. Translation: CASSQVRSGNTIYF.

This clone occurred once. The rearrangement links TRBV7-8 to TRBJ2-7; D is perhaps TRBD1 (6 bases). The V gene's germline CDR1 is SGHVS and CDR2 FQNEAQ. The V gene lost 6 bases and the J gene lost 7 bases, with 10 bases spanning the gap. CDR3 length: 11 amino acids. The DNA for the CDR3 is TGTGCCAGCAGTGGGGGCATTGAGCAGTACGTC. Amino acids: CASSGGIEQYV.

The gene calls are TRBV5-4 and TRBJ2-3; D possibly corresponds to TRBD2 (5 bases). Germline V gives CDR1 SGHNT, CDR2 YYREEE (reference sequence). This CDR3 is built from 16 residues. V lost 1 base, J lost 3 bases, and 15 bases lay in between. This chain's CDR3 is CASSLIGLELTDTQYF. CDR3 DNA sequence: TGTGCCAGCAGCTTGATAGGACTTGAATTGACAGATACGCAGTATTTT.

The chain carries TRBV19 and TRBJ2-1, with 8 nucleotides matching TRBD2. CDR3 length: 13 residues. Losses at the gene ends were 4 bases for V and 6 bases for J; bases not matched to a gene: 2. Per the germline V gene, CDR1 is LNHDA and CDR2 is SQIVND (reference sequence). CDR3 protein: CASSNLAGNEQFF. The CDR3 DNA reads as TGTGCCAGTAGTAACCTAGCGGGCAATGAGCAGTTCTTC.

V usage is TRBV5-4 and J usage is TRBJ2-2, with D possibly matching TRBD2 (5 bases). The CDR3 has 15 residues. The V and J ends lost 2 bases and 1 base respectively, with 9 bases between them. Germline-derived CDR1 and CDR2 are SGHNT and YYREEE (reference sequence). The CDR3 DNA reads TGTGCCAGCAGCTTTGGAGCGGAGAACACCGGGGAGCTGTTTTTT. This gives the protein CASSFGAENTGELFF.

The chain uses TRBV27 and TRBJ2-1, with 7 bases fitting TRBD2. Trimming at V came to 3 bases and at J to 7 bases, leaving 6 bases not matched to a gene. The germline CDR1 and CDR2 sequences are MNHEY and SMNVEV (reference sequence). CDR3 length: 14 residues. Written as DNA, the CDR3 is TGTGCCAGCAGTTTTGCGGGAGAGGTGAATGAGCAGTTCTTC. Amino acids: CASSFAGEVNEQFF.

The chain has TRBV7-7 and TRBJ2-2; tentative D call: TRBD2 (6 bases). CDR1 is SSHAT and CDR2 is FNYEAQ in the germline V gene (reference sequence). Trimming pared 8 bases from V and 3 bases from J, leaving 19 bases between. The CDR3 is 16 amino acids. The chain's CDR3 is CASGRLGGWDTGELFF. The CDR3 DNA follows: TGTGCCAGCGGCCGCCTCGGGGGATGGGACACCGGGGAGCTGTTTTTT.

The rearrangement joins TRBV4-3 to TRBJ1-1; a possible D gene is TRBD1 (5 bases). The germline CDR1 and CDR2 sequences are LGHNA and YSLEER. This CDR3 is 18 amino acids long. Trimming cost V 0 bases and J 0 bases, with 17 bases left between them. This CDR3 is CASSQDRAGNQMNTEAFF. In nucleotides, the CDR3 is TGCGCCAGCAGCCAAGACAGGGCGGGGAACCAAATGAACACTGAAGCTTTCTTT.

This clone has only a few counts. The chain links TRBV6-1 to TRBJ2-7, with 8 bases fitting TRBD1. The CDR3 sequence is 13 residues long. CDR1 is MNHNS, CDR2 SASEGT, per germline. Unmatched junction bases numbered 4, after V lost 4 bases and J lost 5 bases. The DNA of the CDR3 is TGTGCCAGCAGTGGGACAGGGTTTAACGAGCAGTACGTC. Translation: CASSGTGFNEQYV.

The chain joins TRBV5-1 to TRBJ2-1, with a possible D match to TRBD2 (5 bases). The CDR3 is 15 amino acids. Trimming left V 4 bases short and J 8 bases short, with 19 bases between. Per germline, CDR1 SGHRS and CDR2 YFSETQ. The CDR3, as DNA: TGCGCCAGCAGCCCCCCCTTAACTAGGAGCGATGAGCAGTTCTTC. Translated: CASSPPLTRSDEQFF.

This CDR3 reads CASSQELAVYEQYF. The CDR3 DNA sequence: TGTGCCAGCAGCCAAGAACTCGCTGTCTACGAGCAGTACTTC. The chain couples TRBV4-2 to TRBJ2-7; D is unresolved. The CDR3 length is 14 residues. The germline gives CDR1 LGHNA, CDR2 YNFKEQ. The germline V and J ends were trimmed by 0 bases and 3 bases, with 9 bases remaining between them.